This T cell receptor beta chain was observed in a study of PD-1 blockade in classical Hodgkin lymphoma. Findings of the study overall: The authors excluded patients who started nivolumab under 1 year after ASCT. At baseline, newly diagnosed patients reportedly showed less TCR diversity than healthy donors.

Concerning this clone itself: What it recognizes is unknown.

Profiled with immunoSEQ multiplex PCR; TCRdb holds only in-frame clones, not every one. The table has 90,000 to 130,000 clones, around 89% seen once. Every patient was affected by relapse after autologous stem cell transplantation, while exposure to brentuximab vedotin was not uniform. The CDR3 extends over 16 amino acids. V is TRBV12-1 and J is TRBJ2-1; the table calls TRBD1, which could not be checked here. TRBV12-1 is listed as a pseudogene. The sequenced sample was peripheral blood mononuclear cells (PBMCs), obtained before the second cycle of nivolumab. The sequence derives from a human donor with classical Hodgkin lymphoma. Here the CDR3 reads CASSERWPSGGVEQFF. The CDR3 DNA reads as TGTGCCAGCAGCGAAAGATGGCCTTCAGGGGGAGTTGAGCAGTTCTTC.